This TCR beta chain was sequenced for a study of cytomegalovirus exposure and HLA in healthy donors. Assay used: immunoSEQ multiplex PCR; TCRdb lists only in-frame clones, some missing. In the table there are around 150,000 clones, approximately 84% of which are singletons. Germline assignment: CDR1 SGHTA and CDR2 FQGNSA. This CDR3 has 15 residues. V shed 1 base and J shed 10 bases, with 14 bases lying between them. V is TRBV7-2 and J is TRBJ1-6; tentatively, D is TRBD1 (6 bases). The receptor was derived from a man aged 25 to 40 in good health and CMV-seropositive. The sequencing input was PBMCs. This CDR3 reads CASSLVGGGESPLHF. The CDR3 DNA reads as TGTGCCAGCAGCTTAGTGGGAGGGGGGGAGTCACCCCTCCACTTT.